The source of this TCR beta chain is a study of CD8 T cells in ankylosing spondylitis. V lost 4 bases, J lost 6 bases, and 6 bases stayed unmatched. CDR1 and CDR2 from the germline V gene are SEHNR and FQNEAQ (reference sequence). The CDR3 totals 14 residues. On this clonotype itself: A much larger clone lies a single base off, so this may be a read error.

TCRdb reanalysed the 5' RACE reads using MiXCR and keeps one entry per CDR3 protein. The sample holds 200,000 to 250,000 distinct CDR3 sequences, roughly a tenth seen once. This receptor was obtained from a male donor with ankylosing spondylitis or in good health (not recorded which). V gene TRBV7-9 combines with J gene TRBJ1-5, with 7 bases lining up with TRBD1. Specimen: blood, either unsorted or a sorted T cell fraction (not recorded which). CDR3 coding DNA: TGTGCCAGCAGCTACGGACAGGTCATTCAGCCCCAGCATTTT. This sequence encodes CASSYGQVIQPQHF.